This passage covers 10 T cell receptor beta chains from one sample sequenced in a study of blood T cells in healthy people across ages. Together with a sample-barcoded 5' primer, a J-beta primer mix was included in a second PCR lasting about 7 to 11 cycles. TCRdb itself ran the 5' RACE reads through MiXCR, one entry per CDR3 protein. The sample carries over 500,000 distinct CDR3 sequences, around 52% recorded once. The source material was blood. The source is a woman of 80 years or more in good health.

The count of this clonotype is one. The chain is built from TRBV6-5 and TRBJ2-4; either TRBD1 or TRBD2 may supply D (5 bases each). V was trimmed by 0 bases and J by 13 bases, leaving 22 bases between them. Germline V gives CDR1 MNHEY, CDR2 SVGAGI. The CDR3 runs to 16 residues. The CDR3 here is CASSYSSDSPRGKQYF. The CDR3 DNA reads TGTGCCAGCAGTTACTCGTCCGACAGCCCGAGAGGGAAGCAGTACTTC.

This clonotype was seen a handful of times. J is TRBJ1-5 and V is TRBV28; 11 bases align to TRBD1. V shed 5 bases, J shed 3 bases, and the junction held 6 bases outside the gene matches. The CDR3 runs 16 residues. Germline V gene data show CDR1 as MDHEN and CDR2 as SYDVKM. The CDR3 protein is CASSAGQGVYNQPQHF. The CDR3 DNA sequence: TGTGCCAGCAGTGCGGGACAGGGGGTGTACAATCAGCCCCAGCATTTT.

This clonotype was picked up many times. This sequence joins TRBV11-2 and TRBJ2-1; D may be TRBD2 (5 bases). Per germline, CDR1 SGHAT and CDR2 FQNNGV. The CDR3 spans 18 residues. Trimming removed 2 bases from V and 0 bases from J, with 17 bases in between. The CDR3 nucleotides read TGTGCCAGCAGCTTAAGAACGGCGGGCCTAAGCTCCTACAATGAGCAGTTCTTC. Translation gives CASSLRTAGLSSYNEQFF. Together with reference TRBV11-2 and TRBJ2-1, the CDR3 gives the full variable domain: EAGVAQSPRYKIIEKRQSVAFWCNPISGHATLYWYQQILGQGPKLLIQFQNNGVVDDSQLPKDRFSAERLKGVDSTLKIQPAKLEDSAVYLCASSLRTAGLSSYNEQFFGPGTRLTVL.

The chain has TRBV6-5 and TRBJ2-2; TRBD2 matches at 8 bases. This CDR3 is 16 amino acids long. The germline CDR1 and CDR2 sequences are MNHEY and SVGAGI. J lost 5 bases, V lost 5 bases, and 10 bases had no gene match. CDR3 sequence: CASSTPSGGGTGELFF. The CDR3 coding sequence is TGTGCCAGCAGTACCCCGAGCGGGGGAGGGACCGGGGAGCTGTTTTTT.

As to this clonotype: Just one base apart from a much larger clone, this may be a read error. V is TRBV3-1 and J is TRBJ2-1; 7 bases fit TRBD1. The junction had 8 bases not matched to a gene; V was cut back by 4 bases and J by 5 bases. The length of the CDR3 is 15 residues. Germline V gene lookup returns CDR1 LGHDT and CDR2 YNNKEL (reference sequence). The CDR3 DNA reads TGTGCCAGCAGCCCCCAGACAGGGTCCCACAATGAGCAGTTCTTC. Encoded protein: CASSPQTGSHNEQFF.

The V and J genes are TRBV12-3 or TRBV12-4 and TRBJ1-1; D remains ambiguous. V shed 7 bases and J shed 1 base, with 13 bases lying between them. CDR3 length: 14 residues. The CDR3 region is CASIVGSQNTEAFF. The CDR3 DNA reads TGTGCCAGCATCGTGGGAAGCCAGAACACTGAAGCTTTCTTT.

V gene TRBV29-1 combines with J gene TRBJ2-3; 7 bases map to TRBD2. Germline trimming cut 8 bases from V and 7 bases from J; bases unmatched to any gene: 9. The CDR3 is 12 residues long. Germline V lookup: CDR1 SQVTM, CDR2 ANQGSEA. The CDR3 here is CSFRGDDYTQYF. CDR3 nucleotide sequence: TGCAGCTTCCGGGGGGACGACTATACGCAGTATTTT.

CDR3 region: CAWNRASGPYEQYF. The CDR3 bases are TGTGCCTGGAATCGGGCTAGCGGTCCCTACGAGCAGTACTTC. J is TRBJ2-4 and V is TRBV30; 7 bases agree with TRBD2. The J call is doubtful: the DNA matches TRBJ2-7 better. Germline V gives CDR1 GTSNPN, CDR2 SVGIG (reference sequence). This CDR3 comprises 14 residues.

This clonotype was seen only once. The chain carries TRBV18 and TRBJ1-6; TRBD1 aligns across 7 bases. Germline loops: CDR1 KGHSH, CDR2 LQKENI. The CDR3 loop spans 15 amino acids. V gave up 6 bases and J gave up 3 bases; unmatched junction bases: 5. The CDR3 DNA sequence: TGTGCCAGCTCTCGAACAGGGGACTATAATTCACCCCTCCACTTT. Its translation: CASSRTGDYNSPLHF.

This clonotype was seen at least ten times. V gene TRBV10-3 combines with J gene TRBJ2-5, with TRBD2 matching over 12 bases. The CDR3 length is 16 residues. The junction had 3 bases not matched to a gene; V was cut back by 0 bases and J by 4 bases. Germline V CDR1 and CDR2: ENHRY, SYGVKD. The CDR3 is CAISESTSGRAETQYF. DNA of the CDR3: TGTGCCATCAGTGAGTCGACTAGCGGGAGAGCAGAGACCCAGTACTTC.